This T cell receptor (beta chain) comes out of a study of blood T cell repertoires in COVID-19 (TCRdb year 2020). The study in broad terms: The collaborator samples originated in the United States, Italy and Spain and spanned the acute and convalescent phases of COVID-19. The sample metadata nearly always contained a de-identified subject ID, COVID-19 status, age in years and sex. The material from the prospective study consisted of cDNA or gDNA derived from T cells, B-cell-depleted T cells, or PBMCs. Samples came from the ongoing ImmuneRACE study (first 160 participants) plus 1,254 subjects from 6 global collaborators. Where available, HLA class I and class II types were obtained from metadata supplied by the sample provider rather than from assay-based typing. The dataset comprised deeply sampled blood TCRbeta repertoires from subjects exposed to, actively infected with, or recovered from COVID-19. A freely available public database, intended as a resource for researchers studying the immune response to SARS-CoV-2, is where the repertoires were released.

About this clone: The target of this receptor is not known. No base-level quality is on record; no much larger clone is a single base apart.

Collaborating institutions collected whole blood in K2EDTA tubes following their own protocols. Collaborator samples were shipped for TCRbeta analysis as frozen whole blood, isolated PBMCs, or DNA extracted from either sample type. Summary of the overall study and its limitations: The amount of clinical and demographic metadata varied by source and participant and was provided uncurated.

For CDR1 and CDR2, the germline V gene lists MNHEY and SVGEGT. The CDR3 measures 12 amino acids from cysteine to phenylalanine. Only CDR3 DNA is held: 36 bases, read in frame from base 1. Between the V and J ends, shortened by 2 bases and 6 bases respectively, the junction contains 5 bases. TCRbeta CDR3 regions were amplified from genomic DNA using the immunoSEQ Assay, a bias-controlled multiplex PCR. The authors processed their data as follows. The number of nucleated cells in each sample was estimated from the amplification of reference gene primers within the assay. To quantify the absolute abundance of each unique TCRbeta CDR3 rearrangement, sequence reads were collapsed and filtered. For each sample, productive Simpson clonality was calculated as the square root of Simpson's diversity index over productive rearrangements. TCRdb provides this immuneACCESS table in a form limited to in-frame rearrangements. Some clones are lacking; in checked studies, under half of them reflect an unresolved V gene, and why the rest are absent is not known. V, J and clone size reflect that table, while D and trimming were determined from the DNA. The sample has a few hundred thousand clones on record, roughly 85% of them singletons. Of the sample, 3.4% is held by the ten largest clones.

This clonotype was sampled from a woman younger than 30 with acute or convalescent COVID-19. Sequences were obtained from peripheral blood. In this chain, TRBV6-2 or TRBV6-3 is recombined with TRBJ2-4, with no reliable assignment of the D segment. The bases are TGTGCCAGCAGTTACCTCGGAAACATTCAGTACTTC. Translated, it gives CASSYLGNIQYF.